The T cell receptor beta chain described here comes from a study of T cell repertoires in cytomegalovirus infection (dated by TCRdb to the late 2010s). About the study as a whole: Donor HLA type was relevant to the analysis, as public TCR beta signatures indicated carriage of CMV infection together with the matching HLA type. Results and caveats for the whole study, not just this receptor: Cumulative frequency of public TCR beta family members discriminated carriers of CMV infection plus the relevant HLA type in this cohort and an independent approximately 360-donor cohort. The ex vivo response was dominated by HLA-C-restricted CMV-specific TCR beta clonotypes, and the single most frequent clonotype in two of eight donors was supplied by these HLA-C-restricted clonotypes.

A distance of 12 bases separates the germline ends of V and J, which lose 0 bases and 10 bases respectively. CDR3 length: 13 amino acids, cysteine to phenylalanine. The read is trimmed to its CDR3 DNA, 39 bases read in frame from base 1. CDR1 and CDR2 (MNHEY, SVGEGT) derive from the germline V gene. This clonotype was seen more than once but under ten times. Its target antigen remains unknown. No base qualities exist here, and no much larger clone lies one base off it. The sequencer listed for this sample is Illumina HiSeq 1500. Starting from the raw public reads, TCRdb applied fastp trimming at Q25, assembled clones with MiXCR and retained in-frame beta chains. Every entry covers one CDR3 protein and lists the most common genes and DNA from its rows. Here the sample has 150,000 to 200,000 distinct CDR3 sequences; 25% to 30% occur a single time. Around 29% of the sample is taken by the ten largest.

Sequenced: PBMCs. Here the chain combines TRBV6-2 or TRBV6-3 and TRBJ2-5; no D gene is confidently identified. The clonotype was recovered from a human donor in good health (CMV status not recorded). Some clones in this sample may be carry-over from other donors' samples. The encoded CDR3 is CASSYSGWVRQYF. The DNA reads TGTGCCAGCAGTTACTCCGGCTGGGTCCGCCAGTACTTC.